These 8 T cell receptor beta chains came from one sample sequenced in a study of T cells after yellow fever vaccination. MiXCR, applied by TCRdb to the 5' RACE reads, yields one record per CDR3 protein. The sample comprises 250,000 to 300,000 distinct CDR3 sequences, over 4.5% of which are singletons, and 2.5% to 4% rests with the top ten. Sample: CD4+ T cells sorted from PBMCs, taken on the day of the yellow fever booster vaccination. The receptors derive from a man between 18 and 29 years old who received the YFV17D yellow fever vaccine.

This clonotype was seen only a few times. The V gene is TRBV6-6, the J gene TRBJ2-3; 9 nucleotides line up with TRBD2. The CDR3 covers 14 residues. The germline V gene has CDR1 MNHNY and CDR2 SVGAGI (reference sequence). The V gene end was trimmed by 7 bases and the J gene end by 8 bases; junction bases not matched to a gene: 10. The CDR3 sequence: CASTQNLAGATQYF. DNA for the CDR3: TGTGCCAGCACCCAAAACTTAGCGGGGGCTACGCAGTATTTT.

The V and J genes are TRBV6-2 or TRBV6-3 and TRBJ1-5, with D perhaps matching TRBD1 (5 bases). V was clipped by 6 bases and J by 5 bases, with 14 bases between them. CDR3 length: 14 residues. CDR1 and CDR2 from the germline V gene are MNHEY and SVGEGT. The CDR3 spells CASRPFDRYQPQHF. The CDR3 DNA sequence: TGTGCCAGCAGACCCTTCGACAGATATCAGCCCCAGCATTTT.

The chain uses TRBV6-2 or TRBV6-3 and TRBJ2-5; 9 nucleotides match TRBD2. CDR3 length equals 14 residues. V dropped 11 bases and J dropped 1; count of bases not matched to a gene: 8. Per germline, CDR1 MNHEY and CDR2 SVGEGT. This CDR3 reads CACRPSGAQETQYF. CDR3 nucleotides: TGTGCCTGCCGGCCTAGCGGGGCCCAAGAGACCCAGTACTTC.

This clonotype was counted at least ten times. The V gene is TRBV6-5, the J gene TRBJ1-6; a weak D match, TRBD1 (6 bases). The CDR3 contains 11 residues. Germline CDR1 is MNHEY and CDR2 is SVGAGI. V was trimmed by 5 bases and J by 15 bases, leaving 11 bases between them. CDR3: CASSNQGNLHF. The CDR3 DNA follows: TGTGCCAGCAGTAATCAGGGGAACCTCCACTTT.

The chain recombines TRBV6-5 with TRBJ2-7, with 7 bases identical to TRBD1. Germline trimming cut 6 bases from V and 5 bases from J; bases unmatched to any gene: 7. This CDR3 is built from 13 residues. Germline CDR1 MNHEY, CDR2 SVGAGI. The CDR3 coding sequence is TGTGCCAGCAGCCACGGGACAGTGGACGAGCAGTACTTC. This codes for CASSHGTVDEQYF.

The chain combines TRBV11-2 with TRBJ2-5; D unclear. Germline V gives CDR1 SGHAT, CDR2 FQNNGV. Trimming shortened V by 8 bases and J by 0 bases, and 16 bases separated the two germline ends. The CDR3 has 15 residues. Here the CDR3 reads CASATGYSYQETQYF. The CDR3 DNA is TGTGCCAGCGCGACCGGTTACTCGTACCAAGAGACCCAGTACTTC.

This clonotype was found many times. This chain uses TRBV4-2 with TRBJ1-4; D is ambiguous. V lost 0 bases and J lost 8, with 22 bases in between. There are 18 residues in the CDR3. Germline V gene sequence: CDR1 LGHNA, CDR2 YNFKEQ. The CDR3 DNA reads TGTGCCAGCAGCCAAGATCCAGCCGCATTCCAGGTGGACGAAAAACTGTTTTTT. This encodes CASSQDPAAFQVDEKLFF.

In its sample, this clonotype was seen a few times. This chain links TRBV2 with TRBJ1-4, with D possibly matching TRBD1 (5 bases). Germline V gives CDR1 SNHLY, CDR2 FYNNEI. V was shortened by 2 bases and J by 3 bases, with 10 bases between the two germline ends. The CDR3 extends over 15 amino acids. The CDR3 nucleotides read TGTGCCAGCAGTGAACGGGGCGGACCTAATGAAAAACTGTTTTTT. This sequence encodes CASSERGGPNEKLFF. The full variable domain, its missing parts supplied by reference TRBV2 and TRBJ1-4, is EPEVTQTPSHQVTQMGQEVILRCVPISNHLYFYWYRQILGQKVEFLVSFYNNEISEKSEIFDDQFSVERPDGSNFTLKIRSTKLEDSAMYFCASSERGGPNEKLFFGSGTQLSVL.